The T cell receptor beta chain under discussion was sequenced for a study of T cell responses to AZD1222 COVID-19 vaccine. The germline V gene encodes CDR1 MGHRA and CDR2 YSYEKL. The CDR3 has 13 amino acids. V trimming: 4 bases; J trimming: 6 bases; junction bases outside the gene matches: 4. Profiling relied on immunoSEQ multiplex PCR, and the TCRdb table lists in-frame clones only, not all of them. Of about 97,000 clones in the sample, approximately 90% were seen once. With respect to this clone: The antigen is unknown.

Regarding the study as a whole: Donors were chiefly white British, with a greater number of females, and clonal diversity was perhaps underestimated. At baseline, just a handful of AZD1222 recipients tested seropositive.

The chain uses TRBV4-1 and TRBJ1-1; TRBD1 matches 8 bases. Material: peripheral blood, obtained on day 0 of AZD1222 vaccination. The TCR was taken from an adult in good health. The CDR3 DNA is TGCGCCAGCAGCCGCACACAGGGGGCTGAAGCTTTCTTT. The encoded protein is CASSRTQGAEAFF.